This T cell receptor beta chain was sequenced during a study of blood T cell repertoires in COVID-19. Study as a whole: The samples span acute and convalescent COVID-19 from the United States, Italy and Spain.

The protocol was immunoSEQ multiplex PCR, while the TCRdb copy is restricted to in-frame clones and leaves out a portion. The sample holds some 390,000 clones, around 87% seen once. The receptor comes from a woman aged 55-69 years with COVID-19, enrolled during active disease. The specimen sequenced was peripheral blood.

CDR3 residues: CASSPRTGFNSPLHF. CDR3 DNA: TGTGCCAGCAGCCCAAGGACAGGGTTTAATTCACCCCTCCACTTT. This sequence joins TRBV3-1 (or the pseudogene TRBV3-2) and TRBJ1-6; 8 bases are a match to TRBD1. The V and J ends lost 4 bases and 6 bases, in that order; junction bases with no gene match: 5. The CDR3 spans 15 residues. From germline, CDR1 is LGHDT and CDR2 YNNKEL (reference sequence).